Listed below are T cell receptor beta chains from one sample, sequenced in a study of blood T cell repertoires in COVID-19. Here immunoSEQ multiplex PCR was the method, and the copy in TCRdb shows in-frame clones only, minus some. The data contain about 52,000 clones, around 81% of them singletons. The source material was peripheral blood. These receptors were taken from a man between 65 and 85 years old with active COVID-19. Each CDR3 is given with its conserved first and last residue. The D gene is left open where the match is weak. Clone size is given for some rows only: seen once, a few or many times, or a class if the clone is expanded.

d_call cdr3_length j_call v_call clone_size cdr3_nt cdr3_aa
TRBD1 13 TRBJ1-5 TRBV20-1 - TGCAGTGCTAGTGAACAGGGGGATCAGCCCCAGCATTTT CSASEQGDQPQHF
- 13 TRBJ2-7 TRBV6-4 - TGTGCCAGCAGTGTAGAAAGTGGTTACGAGCAGTACTTC CASSVESGYEQYF
TRBD2 18 TRBJ2-3 TRBV7-9 once TGTGCCAGCAGCGATACTAGCGGGGAGTACCCTAGCACAGATACGCAGTATTTT CASSDTSGEYPSTDTQYF
- 17 TRBJ1-2 TRBV14 - TGTGCCAGCAGCCAAGAAAACTGGGCGGGCCTTTGGCATGGCTACACCTTC CASSQENWAGLWHGYTF
- 17 TRBJ2-7 TRBV7-2 - TGTGCCAGCAGCTTACCCCTGACGGGTCGGACATCCTACGAGCAGTACTTC CASSLPLTGRTSYEQYF
- 12 TRBJ1-6 TRBV2 - TGTGCCAGCATCCTGGCGAGCGGACCCCTCCACTTT CASILASGPLHF
TRBD1 15 TRBJ1-4 TRBV10-3 - TGTGCCATCAGTGCCGGGACAGGGGGCGGCGAAAAACTGTTTTTT CAISAGTGGGEKLFF
- 14 TRBJ2-7 TRBV2 - TGTGCCAGCAGTGTTCTTGCAGGGAACTACGAGCAGTACTTC CASSVLAGNYEQYF
TRBD1 14 TRBJ2-3 TRBV9 - TGTGCCAGCAGCGTAGGGGACAGGGTAAATACGCAGTATTTT CASSVGDRVNTQYF
TRBD1 15 TRBJ2-2 TRBV27 - TGTGCCAGCAGTTTTCAGGGGGCGAACACCGGGGAGCTGTTTTTT CASSFQGANTGELFF
TRBD1 15 TRBJ2-1 TRBV7-3 - TGTGCCAGCAGCCAGCGACAGGGGGCATACAATGAGCAGTTCTTC CASSQRQGAYNEQFF
TRBD1 13 TRBJ2-7 TRBV27 - TGTGCCAGCAGTTCTTATGGGACAGGGAAGGAGTACTTC CASSSYGTGKEYF
TRBD1 14 TRBJ2-7 TRBV27 - TGTGCCAGCAGTTCCCAGGACAGGAACTACGAGCAGTACTTC CASSSQDRNYEQYF
TRBD2 19 TRBJ2-1 TRBV6-2/TRBV6-3 - TGTGCCAGCAGTGAGCCCGGACTAGCGGGGGAAGCCTCATGGGATGAGCAGTTCTTC CASSEPGLAGEASWDEQFF
TRBD1 16 TRBJ2-3 TRBV9 - TGTGCCAGCAGCACTCAAGACAGGGCGAGCACAGATACGCAGTATTTT CASSTQDRASTDTQYF
TRBD1 13 TRBJ1-2 TRBV30 - TGTGCCTGGAGTCCCGGGACAGTGTATGGCTACACCTTC CAWSPGTVYGYTF
- 17 TRBJ1-1 TRBV2 - TGTGCCAGCAGTGGGACTTTGGGCGATGCACTAAACACTGAAGCTTTCTTT CASSGTLGDALNTEAFF
- 10 TRBJ2-7 TRBV30 - TGTGCCTGGAGTGTGAGTGAGCAGTACTTC CAWSVSEQYF
- 15 TRBJ2-5 TRBV5-1 - TGCGCCAGCAGCTTGGAGGGACACACCCAAGAGACCCAGTACTTC CASSLEGHTQETQYF
TRBD2 16 TRBJ2-2 TRBV24-1 - TGTGCCACCAGTGATTTTGGACTAGCGAACACCGGGGAGCTGTTTTTT CATSDFGLANTGELFF
TRBD1 15 TRBJ1-4 TRBV6-5 - TGTGCCAGCAGCGCTGGACAGGGATATTTGGAAAAACTGTTTTTT CASSAGQGYLEKLFF
TRBD2 13 TRBJ2-5 TRBV29-1 few TGCAGCGGGGCGGGGGACGGACAAGAGACCCAGTACTTC CSGAGDGQETQYF
- 15 TRBJ1-2 TRBV19 - TGTGCCAGTAGTTCCCGACAGACCGTTAACTATGGCTACACCTTC CASSSRQTVNYGYTF
TRBD1 13 TRBJ1-2 TRBV27 few TGTGCCAGCAGTTCTGGACAGGGGAACAGCTACACCTTC CASSSGQGNSYTF
TRBD1 15 TRBJ1-5 TRBV6-6 - TGTGCCAGCAGTGACCCGGGACAGGGTAGTCAGCCCCAGCATTTT CASSDPGQGSQPQHF
- 13 TRBJ1-5 TRBV24-1 few TGTGCCACCAGTGCGGCAGGGAATCAGCCCCAGCATTTT CATSAAGNQPQHF
- 12 TRBJ1-5 TRBV27 - TGTGCCAGCAGTTCTGGGGGGCAGCCCCAGCATTTT CASSSGGQPQHF
TRBD1 17 TRBJ1-2 TRBV6-1 - TGTGCCAGCAGTGGCCGGGACAGTAAATTAGCTAACTATGGCTACACCTTC CASSGRDSKLANYGYTF
- 14 TRBJ2-2 TRBV11-3 once TGTGCCAGCAGCTTCCTCCCGGGATCCGGGGAGCTGTTTTTT CASSFLPGSGELFF
TRBD2 15 TRBJ2-5 TRBV29-1 - TGCAGCGTTGGTGGACTAGCGGCACACCAAGAGACCCAGTACTTC CSVGGLAAHQETQYF
TRBD2 15 TRBJ2-7 TRBV5-4 - TGTGCCAGCAGTTCTCCTAGCGGGGGATACTACGAGCAGTACTTC CASSSPSGGYYEQYF
TRBD2 14 TRBJ2-1 TRBV7-2 - TGTGCCAGCAGCGCGGGGGGGCGCTACAATGAGCAGTTCTTC CASSAGGRYNEQFF
- 15 TRBJ2-1 TRBV7-3 - TGTGCCAGCAGCTCTCAGGGTTCCTCCTACAATGAGCAGTTCTTC CASSSQGSSYNEQFF
TRBD1 12 TRBJ2-7 TRBV30 - TGTGCCTGGACGCTGGACAGGGGCGAGCAGTACTTC CAWTLDRGEQYF
TRBD2 15 TRBJ2-7 TRBV2 few TGTGCCAGCAGTCCGTTAGCCGGGGGGTACTACGAGCAGTACTTC CASSPLAGGYYEQYF
- 16 TRBJ2-5 TRBV6-5 - TGTGCCAGCAGTTACTCGAGCTCTAATCCAGGGAAGACCCAGTACTTC CASSYSSSNPGKTQYF
- 14 TRBJ2-5 TRBV4-3 - TGCGCCAGCAGCCAGCAGGATGCGGCGGGGACCCAGTACTTC CASSQQDAAGTQYF
TRBD1 14 TRBJ1-2 TRBV6-1 - TGTGCCAGCAGTGACGGCAGGGGGTCCTATGGCTACACCTTC CASSDGRGSYGYTF
- 15 TRBJ2-6 TRBV29-1 - TGCAGCGTTGAACTAGCTGACTCTGGGGCCAACGTCCTGACTTTC CSVELADSGANVLTF
- 14 TRBJ1-2 TRBV19 - TGTGCCAGTAGTATACCGCAAACAGGGAATGGCTACACCTTC CASSIPQTGNGYTF
- 13 TRBJ2-7 TRBV4-2 - TGTGCCAGCAGCCAAGACAGTCCCCCGGAGCAGTACTTC CASSQDSPPEQYF
- 13 TRBJ2-5 TRBV7-3 once TGTGCCAGCAGCTTAACCGTCCGGGAGACCCAGTACTTC CASSLTVRETQYF
- 12 TRBJ1-2 TRBV7-9 - TGTGCCAGCAGCGGAGGAGAGGTCGGCTACACCTTC CASSGGEVGYTF